This TCR beta chain was found in a study of OX40 agonist ivuxolimab in advanced cancers. Study-wide context: Patients treated during dose escalation were battling hepatocellular carcinoma, melanoma, renal cell or head and neck cancer. Study outcomes and limitations: At 0.1 to 3.0 mg/kg, CD4+ and CD8+ blood T cells expanded clonally by week 6. Some patients who did not respond also had low normalized T-cell clonal expansion. Not determined was the antigen specificity of the expanded peripheral T cells.

Libraries were prepared by immunoSEQ multiplex PCR; TCRdb keeps only in-frame clonotypes and omits some of them. The repertoire holds some 57,000 clones, with about 90% as singletons. Points on this clone: Its specificity is not known.

CDR1 is SGHRS, CDR2 YFSETQ, per germline. CDR3 length equals 14 residues. V was cut by 3 bases and J by 4 bases, with 13 bases left in between. This TCR was sampled from an adult with an advanced solid tumor such as melanoma, head and neck, liver or kidney cancer. The J gene is TRBJ1-2, the V gene TRBV5-1; possible D gene TRBD1, 6 bases. Source: CD4+ or CD8+ T cells sorted from blood, taken in a trial of the OX40 agonist ivuxolimab. CDR3 residues: CASSSGQAAYGYTF. CDR3 nucleotide sequence: TGCGCCAGCAGCTCGGGACAAGCGGCCTATGGCTACACCTTC.